The present entry profiles one T cell receptor (beta chain) with its context. Original handling: Amplified reference gene primers provided the basis for estimating nucleated cell counts. Assay used: immunoSEQ multiplex PCR; TCRdb lists only in-frame clones, some missing. For V, J and clone size, that table is used; D and trimming come from the DNA. The sample holds about half a million clones, approximately 83% seen once. This sample was taken from a study of blood T cell repertoires in COVID-19. Study at large: Samples taken during acute and convalescent COVID-19 were collected in the United States, Italy and Spain. Sources were T cells, B-cell-depleted T cells, or PBMCs; the material itself was cDNA or gDNA.

The CDR3 length is 13 residues. V shed 2 bases, J shed 6 bases, and the junction held 3 bases outside the gene matches. V and J are TRBV12-3 or TRBV12-4 and TRBJ2-7, with 8 bases fitting TRBD1. Specimen: peripheral blood. The TCR sequence derives from a human donor in a cohort sampled during active COVID-19. The chain's CDR3 is CASSLPTGAEQYF. The CDR3 DNA follows: TGTGCCAGCAGTTTACCGACAGGGGCCGAGCAGTACTTC.